Shown below are 20 T cell receptor beta chains from a single sample sequenced in a study of blood T cells in healthy people across ages. Then a second PCR, running roughly 7 to 11 cycles, was carried out with a sample-barcoded 5' primer and a J-beta primer mix. TCRdb analysed the 5' RACE reads with MiXCR anew, one entry per CDR3 protein. The table shows some 1 million distinct CDR3 sequences, with 45% occurring only once. Sequenced input: blood. These receptors were obtained from a woman aged 60-70 years in good health.

This clonotype was seen at least ten times. The rearrangement uses TRBV5-1 and TRBJ2-5, with TRBD1 as a possible D gene (6 bases). In germline, CDR1 is SGHRS, CDR2 YFSETQ. The CDR3 is 15 residues long. V lost 5 bases and J 4 bases, leaving 18 bases between the germline ends. The CDR3 coding sequence is TGCGCCAGCAGTCGTTCTGGGGGCGGAGTAGAGACCCAGTACTTC. Translated: CASSRSGGGVETQYF.

A few counts support this clonotype. V is TRBV12-3 or TRBV12-4 and J is TRBJ2-7; 11 nucleotides agree with TRBD2. This CDR3 has 17 amino acids. Germline trimming cut 2 bases from V and 3 bases from J; bases unmatched to any gene: 9. CDR3 region: CASSLCSGRALCYEQYF. CDR3 coding DNA: TGTGCCAGCAGTTTATGTAGCGGGAGGGCCCTTTGCTACGAGCAGTACTTC.

For this clonotype: At one of its ends the junction is not consistent with the germline gene, which may arise from a read error. DNA for the CDR3: TGTGCCAGCAGCGCAACCTCTAGCGGGAGGACGGATATGCAGTATTTT. It codes for CASSATSSGRTDMQYF. The chain links TRBV13 to TRBJ2-3, with 11 bases lining up with TRBD2. The CDR3 runs 16 residues. Germline lookup yields CDR1 PRHDT and CDR2 FYEKMQ (reference sequence).

This chain links TRBV20-1 with TRBJ2-1, with unresolved D. The CDR3 runs to 13 residues. V lost 2 bases and J 12 bases, leaving 17 bases between the germline ends. CDR1 is DFQATT and CDR2 is SNEGSKA in the germline V gene (reference sequence). CDR3 sequence (DNA): TGCAGTGCTAGACGTGCTGTTCTTGGTGGGCAGTTCTTC. It specifies CSARRAVLGGQFF.

The V and J genes are TRBV18 and TRBJ2-7, with 11 bases identical to TRBD2. J lost 7 bases, V lost 2 bases, and 13 bases had no gene match. The CDR3 length is 17 residues. The germline V gene has CDR1 KGHSH and CDR2 LQKENI. The chain's CDR3 is CASSPRADGLAGGEQYF. CDR3 DNA: TGTGCCAGCTCACCAAGAGCAGACGGACTAGCGGGCGGGGAGCAGTACTTC.

This clonotype has a handful of counts. The chain has TRBV25-1 and TRBJ1-2; a possible D gene is TRBD1 (5 bases). Trimming took 1 base from V and 5 from J, leaving 14 bases between them. Germline V CDR1 and CDR2: MGHDK, SYGVNS. This CDR3 is 15 amino acids long. The CDR3 region has the DNA TGTGCCAGCAGTGAATCCGGGACCCCCCTTTATGGCTACACCTTC. Translated: CASSESGTPLYGYTF.

The genes are TRBV20-1 and TRBJ2-3; 9 positions agree with TRBD2. Per germline, CDR1 DFQATT and CDR2 SNEGSKA (reference sequence). CDR3 size: 14 residues. The J segment lost 4 bases and the V segment lost 6 bases, leaving 8 bases of the junction unmatched. CDR3 residues: CSARSGTSPDTQYF. Here the CDR3 DNA reads TGCAGTGCCCGATCCGGGACTAGCCCAGATACGCAGTATTTT.

J is TRBJ1-5 and V is TRBV14; D not certain. From germline, CDR1 is SGHDN and CDR2 FVKESK. V lost 1 base and J 3 bases, leaving 7 bases between the germline ends. CDR3 size: 14 residues. The CDR3 sequence: CASSQAGPNQPQHF. In nucleotides, the CDR3 is TGTGCCAGCAGCCAAGCAGGTCCCAATCAGCCCCAGCATTTT.

V and J are TRBV10-3 and TRBJ2-7; D tentatively reads TRBD1 or TRBD2 (5 bases each). With 4 bases removed from V and 0 bases from J, the gap between germline ends came to 13 bases. Germline values: CDR1 ENHRY, CDR2 SYGVKD. The CDR3 sequence is 15 residues long. CDR3 region: CAISAGAGSSYEQYF. DNA of the CDR3: TGTGCCATCAGTGCTGGGGCGGGTAGCTCCTACGAGCAGTACTTC.

This chain uses TRBV20-1 with TRBJ2-4; 13 bases are a match to TRBD2. The J call may be wrong; the DNA end is better matched by TRBJ2-7. CDR1 and CDR2 from the germline V gene are DFQATT and SNEGSKA (reference sequence). The CDR3 consists of 16 residues. Here the CDR3 DNA reads TGCAGTGCTAGCCGGACTAGCGGGAGTTTTGGTGGCGAGCAGTACTTC. Protein product: CSASRTSGSFGGEQYF.

This clonotype was counted many times. The J gene is TRBJ2-5, the V gene TRBV29-1, with unresolved D. The length of the CDR3 is 12 residues. Germline values: CDR1 SQVTM, CDR2 ANQGSEA. V was shortened by 3 bases and J by 1 base, with 6 bases between the two germline ends. CDR3 nucleotide sequence: TGCAGCGTTGACGCCAGCCAAGAGACCCAGTACTTC. Translation gives CSVDASQETQYF.

This clonotype was picked up a small number of times. The chain links TRBV20-1 to TRBJ2-4; D uncertain. Germline-derived CDR1 and CDR2 are DFQATT and SNEGSKA (reference sequence). Between the trimmed V and J ends, which lost 0 bases and 7 bases, there was a span of 10 bases. The CDR3 loop spans 13 amino acids. The CDR3 DNA sequence: TGCAGTGCTAGAGATTGGGTGGTGAACATTCAGTACTTC. Protein: CSARDWVVNIQYF.

The J gene is TRBJ1-5, the V gene TRBV7-2; D is perhaps TRBD1 (5 bases). The V end lost 7 bases, the J end lost 6 bases, and 13 bases lay between the germline ends. The V gene's germline CDR1 is SGHTA and CDR2 FQGNSA. This CDR3 contains 13 residues. The CDR3 is CASNTRVGQPQHF. The CDR3 DNA reads TGTGCCAGCAACACCAGGGTGGGTCAGCCCCAGCATTTT.

CDR3 coding DNA: TGCAGTGCTATACCAGGGGGCGGTCAGCCCCAGCATTTT. Translating gives CSAIPGGGQPQHF. The V call is TRBV20-1, the J call TRBJ1-5; 8 nucleotides match TRBD1. V lost 4 bases to trimming and J lost 6 bases; unmatched junction nucleotides: 5. The CDR3 extends over 13 amino acids. CDR1 and CDR2 from the germline V gene are DFQATT and SNEGSKA (reference sequence).

This chain uses TRBV5-4 with TRBJ2-2; no reliable D call. CDR3 size: 15 residues. Germline V gene data show CDR1 as SGHNT and CDR2 as YYREEE (reference sequence). V gave up 2 bases and J gave up 0 bases, with 8 bases separating them. The CDR3 nucleotides are TGTGCCAGCAGCTTAGCCATGTCGAACACCGGGGAGCTGTTTTTT. Translated, it gives CASSLAMSNTGELFF.

This clonotype was seen at least ten times. The rearrangement links TRBV27 to TRBJ1-5; perhaps TRBD1 as D (5 bases). Looked up from germline, CDR1 is MNHEY and CDR2 is SMNVEV (reference sequence). The CDR3 is 16 residues long. The germline V and J ends were trimmed by 0 bases and 5 bases, with 14 bases remaining between them. In DNA form, the CDR3 reads TGTGCCAGCAGTTTATCGTGGCAGGGTAACGATCAGCCCCAGCATTTT. Amino acid sequence: CASSLSWQGNDQPQHF.

The chain is built from TRBV7-3 and TRBJ2-2; 7 nucleotides align to TRBD1. The CDR3 totals 15 residues. Germline V gene data show CDR1 as SGHTA and CDR2 as FQGTGA. V lost 5 bases to trimming and J lost 1 base; unmatched junction nucleotides: 4. CDR3 protein: CASSAGTVNTGELFF. CDR3 nucleotides: TGTGCCAGCAGCGCCGGGACAGTGAACACCGGGGAGCTGTTTTTT.

J is TRBJ2-1 and V is TRBV11-2, with a weak D call TRBD2 (5 bases). Germline CDR1 and CDR2: SGHAT and FQNNGV. This CDR3 spans 18 amino acids. The V end lost 1 base, the J end lost 4 bases, and 20 bases lay between the germline ends. CDR3: CASSLVLLSSGRYNEQFF. CDR3 nucleotide sequence: TGTGCCAGCAGCTTAGTCCTACTCTCGAGCGGCAGGTACAATGAGCAGTTCTTC. Combining the CDR3 with reference TRBV11-2 and TRBJ2-1 gives the whole variable domain EAGVAQSPRYKIIEKRQSVAFWCNPISGHATLYWYQQILGQGPKLLIQFQNNGVVDDSQLPKDRFSAERLKGVDSTLKIQPAKLEDSAVYLCASSLVLLSSGRYNEQFFGPGTRLTVL.

The V call is TRBV7-7, the J call TRBJ2-1; a weak D match, TRBD2 (5 bases). V was cut by 2 bases and J by 8 bases, with 19 bases left in between. The CDR3 spans 16 residues. Germline loops: CDR1 SSHAT, CDR2 FNYEAQ (reference sequence). The CDR3 bases are TGTGCCAGCAGCTTATCATCAACTAGGTCGTTCGATGAGCAGTTCTTC. This translates into CASSLSSTRSFDEQFF. The complete variable domain, with remaining parts taken from reference TRBV7-7 and TRBJ2-1, reads GAGVSQSPRYKVTKRGQDVTLRCDPISSHATLYWYQQALGQGPEFLTYFNYEAQPDKSGLPSDRFSAERPEGSISTLTIQRTEQRDSAMYRCASSLSSTRSFDEQFFGPGTRLTVL.

V is TRBV27 and J is TRBJ1-1; 8 nucleotides match TRBD1. V trimming: 0 bases; J trimming: 7 bases; junction bases outside the gene matches: 7. CDR1 MNHEY and CDR2 SMNVEV come from the germline V gene (reference sequence). This CDR3 region has 15 residues. This CDR3 reads CASSLSGTGHVEAFF. The CDR3 nucleotides read TGTGCCAGCAGTTTATCCGGGACAGGACACGTTGAAGCTTTCTTT.